The clone carrying this TCR beta chain has a handful of counts. TCRdb fed the RACE reads into MiXCR, producing one record per CDR3 protein. The sample lists about 140,000 distinct CDR3 sequences, approximately 10% seen once, with 1.2% to 1.5% in the top ten. These data are taken from a study of human T cells and chemical hapten exposure. Time point noted: patch test 2, 6 weeks after DPC sensitization. The treatment: therapeutic diphenylcyclopropenone sensitization with weekly scalp DPC. Germline-derived CDR1 and CDR2 are SGHAT and FQNNGV. Germline trimming cut 1 base from V and 4 bases from J; bases unmatched to any gene: 8. This CDR3 is built from 16 residues.

The material was whole blood, obtained in connection with sensitization to the hapten diphenylcyclopropenone (DPC). The TCR was taken from a woman aged 45-65 years with alopecia areata. Some clones in this sample may be carry-over from other donors' samples. The chain employs TRBV11-2 and TRBJ2-5; 8 bases match TRBD1. The CDR3 nucleotides read TGTGCCAGCAGCTTAGGGGGAAGACAGGGGCGAGAGACCCAGTACTTC. This encodes CASSLGGRQGRETQYF.